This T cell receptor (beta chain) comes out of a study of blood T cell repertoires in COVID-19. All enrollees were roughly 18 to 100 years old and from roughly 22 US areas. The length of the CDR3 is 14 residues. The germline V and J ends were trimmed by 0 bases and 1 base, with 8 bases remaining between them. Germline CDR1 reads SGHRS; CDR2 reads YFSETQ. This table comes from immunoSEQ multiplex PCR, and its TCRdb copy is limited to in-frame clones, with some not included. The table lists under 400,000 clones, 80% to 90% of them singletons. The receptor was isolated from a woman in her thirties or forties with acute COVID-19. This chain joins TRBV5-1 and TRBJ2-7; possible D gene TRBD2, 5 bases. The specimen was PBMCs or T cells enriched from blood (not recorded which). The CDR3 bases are TGCGCCAGCAGCTTGGTCCGAGGGTCCTACGAGCAGTACTTC. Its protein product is CASSLVRGSYEQYF. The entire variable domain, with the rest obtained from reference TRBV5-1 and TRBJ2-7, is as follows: KAGVTQTPRYLIKTRGQQVTLSCSPISGHRSVSWYQQTPGQGLQFLFEYFSETQRNKGNFPGRFSGRQFSNSRSEMNVSTLELGDSALYLCASSLVRGSYEQYFGPGTRLTVT.